The next 3 T cell receptor beta chains were all read from a single sample in a study of blood T cell repertoires in COVID-19. Here immunoSEQ multiplex PCR was the method, and the copy in TCRdb shows in-frame clones only, minus some. The sample consists of about 13,000 clones, 85% to 90% of them appearing once. The source material was peripheral blood. These receptors were taken from a human donor with active COVID-19. The donor label of this sample is uncertain.

This chain connects TRBV4-2 to TRBJ2-6; no clear D gene. Germline loops: CDR1 LGHNA, CDR2 YNFKEQ. Between the trimmed V and J ends, which lost 0 bases and 2 bases, there was a span of 5 bases. The CDR3 has 15 amino acids. CDR3 sequence (DNA): TGTGCCAGCAGCCAAGATCAGGCTGGGGCCAACGTCCTGACTTTC. Residues: CASSQDQAGANVLTF.

The V call is TRBV27, the J call TRBJ2-6; D might be TRBD1 (5 bases). The germline V and J ends were trimmed by 4 bases and 0 bases, with 7 bases remaining between them. Per the germline V gene, CDR1 is MNHEY and CDR2 is SMNVEV (reference sequence). This CDR3 is 15 amino acids long. CDR3 sequence: CASSSGISGANVLTF. CDR3 nucleotide sequence: TGTGCCAGCAGTTCAGGGATCTCTGGGGCCAACGTCCTGACTTTC.

The V call is TRBV19, the J call TRBJ1-1; D might be TRBD1 (6 bases). The V gene lost 8 bases and the J gene lost 5 bases, with 15 bases spanning the gap. Germline V gene data show CDR1 as LNHDA and CDR2 as SQIVND (reference sequence). The CDR3 extends over 13 amino acids. The CDR3, as DNA: TGTGCCAGTCGAGGGGGGGGCCGGACTGAAGCTTTCTTT. This sequence encodes CASRGGGRTEAFF.